This TCR beta chain was retrieved from a study of identical twins. Germline CDR1 is MNHNS and CDR2 is SASEGT. The V end was cut by 4 bases, the J end by 0 bases, with 19 bases between. CDR3 length: 19 residues. As for this clonotype: Its target is not known.

Whole-study findings and limits: The conclusions drew on cross-sectional statistical analysis instead of tracking the same donors.

TCRdb independently ran MiXCR on the 5' RACE reads; one entry per CDR3 protein. Here the sample spans 1.5 million to 2 million distinct CDR3 sequences, 32% being singletons. The TCR sequence derives from a newborn girl in good health. J is TRBJ2-6 and V is TRBV6-1; D is perhaps TRBD2 (6 bases). The sequencing input was cord blood. The CDR3 protein is CASSVTSGLSISGANVLTF. CDR3 coding DNA: TGTGCCAGCAGTGTGACCTCGGGACTCTCGATCTCTGGGGCCAACGTCCTGACTTTC.